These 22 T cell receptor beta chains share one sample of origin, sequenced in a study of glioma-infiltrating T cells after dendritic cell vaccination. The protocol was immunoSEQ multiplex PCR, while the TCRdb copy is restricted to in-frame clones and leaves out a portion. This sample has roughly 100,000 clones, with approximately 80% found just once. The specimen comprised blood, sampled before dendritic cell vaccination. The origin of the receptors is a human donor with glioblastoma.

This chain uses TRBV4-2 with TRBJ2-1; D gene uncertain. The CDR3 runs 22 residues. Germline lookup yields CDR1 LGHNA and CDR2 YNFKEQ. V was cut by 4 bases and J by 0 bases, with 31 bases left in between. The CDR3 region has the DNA TGTGCCAGCAGCCCCCACATGTCCCTAGGTGCGGCCGAACTGAGCTCCTACAATGAGCAGTTCTTC. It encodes CASSPHMSLGAAELSSYNEQFF.

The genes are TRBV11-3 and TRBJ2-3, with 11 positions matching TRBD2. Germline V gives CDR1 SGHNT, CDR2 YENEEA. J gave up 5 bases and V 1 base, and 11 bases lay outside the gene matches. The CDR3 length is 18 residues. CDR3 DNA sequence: TGTGCCAGCAGCTTAGGGCTAGCGGGGGGCTCCGTTCAAGATACGCAGTATTTT. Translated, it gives CASSLGLAGGSVQDTQYF.

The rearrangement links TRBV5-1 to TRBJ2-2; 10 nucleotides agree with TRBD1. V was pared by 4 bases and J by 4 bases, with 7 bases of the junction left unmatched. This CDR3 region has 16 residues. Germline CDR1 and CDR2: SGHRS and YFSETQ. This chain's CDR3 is CASSDRDRGSTGELFF. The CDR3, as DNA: TGCGCCAGCAGCGACCGGGACAGGGGTTCCACCGGGGAGCTGTTTTTT. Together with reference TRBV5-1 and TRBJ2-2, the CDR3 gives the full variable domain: KAGVTQTPRYLIKTRGQQVTLSCSPISGHRSVSWYQQTPGQGLQFLFEYFSETQRNKGNFPGRFSGRQFSNSRSEMNVSTLELGDSALYLCASSDRDRGSTGELFFGEGSRLTVL.

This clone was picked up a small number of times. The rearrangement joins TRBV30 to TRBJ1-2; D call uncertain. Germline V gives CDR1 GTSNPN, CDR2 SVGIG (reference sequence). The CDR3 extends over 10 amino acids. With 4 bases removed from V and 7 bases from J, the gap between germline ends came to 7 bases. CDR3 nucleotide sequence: TGTGCCTGGAAGCTCTCTGGCTACACCTTC. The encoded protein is CAWKLSGYTF. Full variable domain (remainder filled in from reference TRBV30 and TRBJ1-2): SQTIHQWPATLVQPVGSPLSLECTVEGTSNPNLYWYRQAAGRGLQLLFYSVGIGQISSEVPQNLSASRPQDRQFILSSKKLLLSDSGFYLCAWKLSGYTFGSGTRLTVV.

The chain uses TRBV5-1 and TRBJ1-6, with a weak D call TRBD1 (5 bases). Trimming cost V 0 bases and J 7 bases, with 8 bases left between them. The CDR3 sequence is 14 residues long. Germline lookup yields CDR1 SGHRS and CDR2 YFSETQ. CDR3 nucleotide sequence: TGCGCCAGCAGCTTGGGGGGCAAGAATTCACCCCTCCACTTT. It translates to CASSLGGKNSPLHF. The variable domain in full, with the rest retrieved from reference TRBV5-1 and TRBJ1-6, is KAGVTQTPRYLIKTRGQQVTLSCSPISGHRSVSWYQQTPGQGLQFLFEYFSETQRNKGNFPGRFSGRQFSNSRSEMNVSTLELGDSALYLCASSLGGKNSPLHFGNGTRLTVT.

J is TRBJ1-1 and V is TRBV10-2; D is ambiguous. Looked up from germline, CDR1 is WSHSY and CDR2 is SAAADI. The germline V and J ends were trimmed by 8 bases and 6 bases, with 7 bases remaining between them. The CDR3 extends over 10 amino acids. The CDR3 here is CASRGAEAFF. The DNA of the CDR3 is TGCGCCAGCCGTGGCGCTGAAGCTTTCTTT.

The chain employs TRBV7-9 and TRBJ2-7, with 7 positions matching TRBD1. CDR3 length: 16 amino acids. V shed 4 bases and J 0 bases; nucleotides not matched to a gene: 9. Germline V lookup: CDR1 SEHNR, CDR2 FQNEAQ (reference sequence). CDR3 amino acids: CASSSLPGQTSYEQYF. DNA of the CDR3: TGTGCCAGCAGCTCGCTCCCGGGACAGACCTCCTACGAGCAGTACTTC.

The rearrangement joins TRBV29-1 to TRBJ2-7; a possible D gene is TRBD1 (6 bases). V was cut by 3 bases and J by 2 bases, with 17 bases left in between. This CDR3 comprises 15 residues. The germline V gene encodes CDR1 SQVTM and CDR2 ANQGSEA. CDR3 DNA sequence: TGCAGCGTTGAGGTTATGTCGGACAGAGCCTACGAGCAGTACTTC. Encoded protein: CSVEVMSDRAYEQYF.

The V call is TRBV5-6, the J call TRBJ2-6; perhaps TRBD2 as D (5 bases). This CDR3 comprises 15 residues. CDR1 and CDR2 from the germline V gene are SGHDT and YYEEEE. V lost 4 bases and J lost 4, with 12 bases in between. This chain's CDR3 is CASSPRGAGANVLTF. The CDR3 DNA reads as TGTGCCAGCAGCCCTCGGGGTGCGGGGGCCAACGTCCTGACTTTC. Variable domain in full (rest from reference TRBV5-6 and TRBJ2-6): DAGVTQSPTHLIKTRGQQVTLRCSPKSGHDTVSWYQQALGQGPQFIFQYYEEEERQRGNFPDRFSGHQFPNYSSELNVNALLLGDSALYLCASSPRGAGANVLTFGAGSRLTVL.

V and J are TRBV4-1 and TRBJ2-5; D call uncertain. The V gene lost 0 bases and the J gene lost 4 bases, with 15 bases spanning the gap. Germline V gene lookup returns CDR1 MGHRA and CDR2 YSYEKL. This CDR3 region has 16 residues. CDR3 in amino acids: CASSQELVVDLETQYF. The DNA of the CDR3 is TGCGCCAGCAGCCAAGAATTAGTGGTAGATCTAGAGACCCAGTACTTC.

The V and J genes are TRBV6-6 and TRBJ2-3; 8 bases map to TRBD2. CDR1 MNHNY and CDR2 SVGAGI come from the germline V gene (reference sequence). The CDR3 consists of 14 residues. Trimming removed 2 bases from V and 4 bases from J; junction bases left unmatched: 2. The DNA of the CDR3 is TGTGCCAGCAGTTACCCAGCGGGAGCAGATACGCAGTATTTT. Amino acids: CASSYPAGADTQYF.

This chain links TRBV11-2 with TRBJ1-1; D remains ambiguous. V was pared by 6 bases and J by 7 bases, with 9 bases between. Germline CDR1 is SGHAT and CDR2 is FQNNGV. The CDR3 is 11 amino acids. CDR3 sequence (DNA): TGTGCCAGCAGGATGGTCTATGAAGCTTTCTTT. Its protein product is CASRMVYEAFF.

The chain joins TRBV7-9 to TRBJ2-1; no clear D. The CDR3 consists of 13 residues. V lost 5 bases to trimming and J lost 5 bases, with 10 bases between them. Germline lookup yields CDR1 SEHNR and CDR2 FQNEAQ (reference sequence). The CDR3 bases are TGTGCCAGCAGCCTAGGGCCGAACAATGAGCAGTTCTTC. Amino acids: CASSLGPNNEQFF.

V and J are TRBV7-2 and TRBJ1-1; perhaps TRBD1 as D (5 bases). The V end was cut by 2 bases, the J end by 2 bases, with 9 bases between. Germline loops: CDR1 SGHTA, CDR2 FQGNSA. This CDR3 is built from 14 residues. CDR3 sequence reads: CASSLWGINTEAFF. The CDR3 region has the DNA TGTGCCAGCAGCTTATGGGGCATTAACACTGAAGCTTTCTTT.

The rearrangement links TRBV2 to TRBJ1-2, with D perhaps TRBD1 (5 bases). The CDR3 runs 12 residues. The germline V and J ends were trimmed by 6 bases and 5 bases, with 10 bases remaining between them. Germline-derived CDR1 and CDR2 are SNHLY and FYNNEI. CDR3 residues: CASSLGGYGYTF. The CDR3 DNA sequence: TGTGCCAGCAGCCTCGGGGGGTATGGCTACACCTTC.

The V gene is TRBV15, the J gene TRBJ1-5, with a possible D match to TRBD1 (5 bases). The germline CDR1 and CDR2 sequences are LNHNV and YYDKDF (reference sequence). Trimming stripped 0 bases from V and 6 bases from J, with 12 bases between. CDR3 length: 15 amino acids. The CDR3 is CATSRDREWGQPQHF. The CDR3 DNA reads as TGTGCCACCAGCAGAGACAGGGAATGGGGTCAGCCCCAGCATTTT.

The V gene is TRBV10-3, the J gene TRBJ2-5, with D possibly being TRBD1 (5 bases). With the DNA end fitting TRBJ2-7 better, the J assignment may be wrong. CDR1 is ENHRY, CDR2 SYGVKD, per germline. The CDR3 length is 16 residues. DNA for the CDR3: TGTGCCATCAGTGAGTCGATGGGTCAGGGTAGGTACGAGCAGTACTTC. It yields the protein CAISESMGQGRYEQYF.

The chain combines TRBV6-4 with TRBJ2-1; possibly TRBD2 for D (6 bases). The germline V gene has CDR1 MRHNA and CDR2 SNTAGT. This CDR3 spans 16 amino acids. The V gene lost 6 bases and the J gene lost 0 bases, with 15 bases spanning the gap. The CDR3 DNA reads TGTGCCAGCAGCAAGGGTGGGGGGAGCTCCTACAATGAGCAGTTCTTC. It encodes CASSKGGGSSYNEQFF.

CDR3 loop: CASSLRQGASYEQYF. As DNA, the CDR3 is TGCGCCAGCAGCTTGCGACAGGGGGCTTCCTACGAGCAGTACTTC. The V gene is TRBV5-1, the J gene TRBJ2-7, with 10 bases matching TRBD1. Germline V gene lookup returns CDR1 SGHRS and CDR2 YFSETQ. The CDR3 is 15 residues long. The V and J ends lost 1 base and 1 base, in that order; junction bases with no gene match: 2.

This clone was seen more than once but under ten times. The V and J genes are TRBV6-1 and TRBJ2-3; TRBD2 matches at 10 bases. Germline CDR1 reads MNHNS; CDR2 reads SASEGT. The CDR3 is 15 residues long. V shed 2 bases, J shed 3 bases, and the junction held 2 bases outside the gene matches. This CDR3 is CASSEQRGGTDTQYF. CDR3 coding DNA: TGTGCCAGCAGTGAACAGCGGGGGGGAACAGATACGCAGTATTTT.

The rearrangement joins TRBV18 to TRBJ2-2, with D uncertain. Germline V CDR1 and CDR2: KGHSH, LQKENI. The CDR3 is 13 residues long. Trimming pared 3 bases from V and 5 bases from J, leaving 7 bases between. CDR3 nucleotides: TGTGCCAGCTCACCCCCCATTACCGGGGAGCTGTTTTTT. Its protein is CASSPPITGELFF.

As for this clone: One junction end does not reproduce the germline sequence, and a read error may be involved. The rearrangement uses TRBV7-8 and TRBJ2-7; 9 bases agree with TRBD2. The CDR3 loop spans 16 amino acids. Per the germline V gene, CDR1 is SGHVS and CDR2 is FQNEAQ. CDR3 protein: CASSLTLGLAPYKQYF. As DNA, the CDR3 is TGTGCCAGCAGCTTAACTTTGGGACTAGCCCCCTACAAGCAGTACTTC.